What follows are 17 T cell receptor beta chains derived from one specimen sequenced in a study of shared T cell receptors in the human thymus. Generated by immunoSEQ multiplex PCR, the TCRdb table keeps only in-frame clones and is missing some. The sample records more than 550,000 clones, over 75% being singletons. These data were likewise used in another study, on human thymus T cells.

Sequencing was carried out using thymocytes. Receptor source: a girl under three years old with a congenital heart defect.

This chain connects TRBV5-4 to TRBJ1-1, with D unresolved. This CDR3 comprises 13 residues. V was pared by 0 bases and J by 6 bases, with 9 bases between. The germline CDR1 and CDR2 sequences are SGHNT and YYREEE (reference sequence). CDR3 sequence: CASSLAAGSEAFF. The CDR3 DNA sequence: TGTGCCAGCAGCTTGGCAGCGGGGTCTGAAGCTTTCTTT.

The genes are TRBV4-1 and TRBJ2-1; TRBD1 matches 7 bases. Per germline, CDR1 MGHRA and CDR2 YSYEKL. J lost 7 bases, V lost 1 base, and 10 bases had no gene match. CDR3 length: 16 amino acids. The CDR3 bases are TGCGCCAGCAGCCAAGGAGACAGGGCTCCTCTAAATGAGCAGTTCTTC. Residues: CASSQGDRAPLNEQFF.

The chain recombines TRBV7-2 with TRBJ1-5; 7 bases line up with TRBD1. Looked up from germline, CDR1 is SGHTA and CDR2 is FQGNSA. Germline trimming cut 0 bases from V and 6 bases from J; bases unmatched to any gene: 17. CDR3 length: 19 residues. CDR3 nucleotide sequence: TGTGCCAGCAGCTTAGCGCAGCCAGGGGGTGGTGGTGGGTGTCAGCCCCAGCATTTT. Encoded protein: CASSLAQPGGGGGCQPQHF.

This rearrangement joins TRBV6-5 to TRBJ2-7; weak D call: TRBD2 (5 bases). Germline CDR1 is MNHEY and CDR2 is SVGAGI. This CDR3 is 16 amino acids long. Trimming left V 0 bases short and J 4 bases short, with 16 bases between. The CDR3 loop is CASSYSSRDSAYEQYF. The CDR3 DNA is TGTGCCAGCAGTTACTCCTCTCGTGATAGCGCGTACGAGCAGTACTTC.

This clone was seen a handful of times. The CDR3 sequence is CASSDWGDFPFGDTQYF. CDR3 DNA: TGTGCCAGCAGCGATTGGGGGGACTTCCCCTTCGGGGATACGCAGTATTTT. This chain uses TRBV5-6 with TRBJ2-3; D might be TRBD2 (6 bases). Germline V gives CDR1 SGHDT, CDR2 YYEEEE. This CDR3 has 17 amino acids. V was trimmed by 4 bases and J by 6 bases, leaving 24 bases between them.

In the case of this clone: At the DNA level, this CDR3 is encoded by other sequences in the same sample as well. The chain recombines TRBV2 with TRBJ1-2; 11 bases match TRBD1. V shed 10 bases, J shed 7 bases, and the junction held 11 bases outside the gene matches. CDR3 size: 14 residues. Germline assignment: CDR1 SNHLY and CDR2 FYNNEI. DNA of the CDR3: TGTGCCACCCCCTCCAGGACAGGGGGCAGTGGCTACACCTTC. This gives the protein CATPSRTGGSGYTF.

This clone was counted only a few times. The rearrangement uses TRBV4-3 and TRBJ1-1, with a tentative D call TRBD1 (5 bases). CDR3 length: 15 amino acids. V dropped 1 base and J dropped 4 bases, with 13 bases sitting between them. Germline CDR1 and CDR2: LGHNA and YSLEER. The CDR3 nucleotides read TGCGCCAGCAGCCAAGGTGCAGGTAGGGGCACTGAAGCTTTCTTT. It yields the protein CASSQGAGRGTEAFF.

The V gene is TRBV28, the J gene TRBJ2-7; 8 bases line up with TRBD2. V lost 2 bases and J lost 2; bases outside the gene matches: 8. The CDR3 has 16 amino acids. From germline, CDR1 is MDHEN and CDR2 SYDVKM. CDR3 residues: CASSLGPGLGTYEQYF. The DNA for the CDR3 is TGTGCCAGCAGTTTAGGACCGGGACTAGGAACCTACGAGCAGTACTTC.

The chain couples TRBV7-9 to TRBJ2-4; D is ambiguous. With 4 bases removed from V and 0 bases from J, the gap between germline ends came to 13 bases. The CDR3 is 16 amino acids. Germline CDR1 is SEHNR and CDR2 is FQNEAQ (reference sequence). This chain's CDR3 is CASSSRALLAKNIQYF. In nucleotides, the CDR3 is TGTGCCAGCAGCTCCCGAGCTCTACTAGCCAAAAACATTCAGTACTTC.

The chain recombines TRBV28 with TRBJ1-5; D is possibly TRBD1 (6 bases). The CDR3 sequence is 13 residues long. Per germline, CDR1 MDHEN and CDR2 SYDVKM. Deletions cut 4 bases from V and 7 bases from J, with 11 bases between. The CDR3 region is CASSSNRDQPQHF. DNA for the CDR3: TGTGCCAGCAGTTCTAACAGGGACCAGCCCCAGCATTTT.

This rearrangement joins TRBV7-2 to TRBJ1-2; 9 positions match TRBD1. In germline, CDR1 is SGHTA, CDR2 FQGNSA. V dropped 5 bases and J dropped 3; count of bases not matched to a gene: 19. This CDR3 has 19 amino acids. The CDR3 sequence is CASSPTTYRMDRGDYGYTF. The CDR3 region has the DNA TGTGCCAGCAGCCCGACGACCTATAGAATGGACAGGGGAGACTATGGCTACACCTTC.

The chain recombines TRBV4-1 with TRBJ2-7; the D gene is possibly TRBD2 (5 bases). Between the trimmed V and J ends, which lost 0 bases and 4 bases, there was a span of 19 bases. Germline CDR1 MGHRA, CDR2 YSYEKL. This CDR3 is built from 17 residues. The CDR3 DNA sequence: TGCGCCAGCAGCCAAGATCTGATTCCGGAGGTAGCGTACGAGCAGTACTTC. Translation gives CASSQDLIPEVAYEQYF.

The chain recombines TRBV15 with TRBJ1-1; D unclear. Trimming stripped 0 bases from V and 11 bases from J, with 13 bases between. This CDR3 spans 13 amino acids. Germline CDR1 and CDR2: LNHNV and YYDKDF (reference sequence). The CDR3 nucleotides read TGTGCCACCAGCAGAGAGAGGCCCCTCGACGCTTTCTTT. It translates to CATSRERPLDAFF.

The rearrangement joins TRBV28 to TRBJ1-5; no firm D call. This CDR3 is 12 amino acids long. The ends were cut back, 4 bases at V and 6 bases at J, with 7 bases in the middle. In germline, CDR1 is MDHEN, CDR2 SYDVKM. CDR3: CASSSLRQPQHF. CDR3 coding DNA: TGTGCCAGCAGTTCTCTCCGTCAGCCCCAGCATTTT.

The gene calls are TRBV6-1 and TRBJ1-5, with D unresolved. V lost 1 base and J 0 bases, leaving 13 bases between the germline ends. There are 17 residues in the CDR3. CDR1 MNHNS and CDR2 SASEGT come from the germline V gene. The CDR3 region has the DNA TGTGCCAGCAGTGAAGAGAGGACTGAGGTTAGCAATCAGCCCCAGCATTTT. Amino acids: CASSEERTEVSNQPQHF.

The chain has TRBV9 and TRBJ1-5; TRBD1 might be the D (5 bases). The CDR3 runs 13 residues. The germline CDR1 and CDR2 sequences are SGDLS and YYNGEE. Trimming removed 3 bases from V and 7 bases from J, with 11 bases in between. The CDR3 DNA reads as TGTGCCAGCAGCGGCCCTAGGGGACAGCCCCAGCATTTT. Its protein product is CASSGPRGQPQHF.

The CDR3 spells CASSLVSTRPRGGYTF. CDR3 bases: TGTGCCAGCAGCTTGGTTTCCACCCGCCCCCGGGGTGGCTACACCTTC. This chain uses TRBV5-8 with TRBJ1-2, with D unresolved. Looked up from germline, CDR1 is SGHTS and CDR2 is YDEGEE. Deletions cut 0 bases from V and 7 bases from J, with 19 bases between. This CDR3 spans 16 amino acids.